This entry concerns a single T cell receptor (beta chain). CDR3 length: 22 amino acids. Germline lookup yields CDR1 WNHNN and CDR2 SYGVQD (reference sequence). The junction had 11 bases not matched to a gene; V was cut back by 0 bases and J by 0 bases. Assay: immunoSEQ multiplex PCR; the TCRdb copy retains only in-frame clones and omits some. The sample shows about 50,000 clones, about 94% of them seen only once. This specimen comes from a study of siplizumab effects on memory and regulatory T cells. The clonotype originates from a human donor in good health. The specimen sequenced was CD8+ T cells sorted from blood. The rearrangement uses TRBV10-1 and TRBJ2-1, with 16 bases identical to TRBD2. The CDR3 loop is CASSESRVGTSGRATSYNEQFF. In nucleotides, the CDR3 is TGCGCCAGCAGTGAGTCGAGGGTTGGGACTAGCGGGAGGGCTACCTCCTACAATGAGCAGTTCTTC.